One and the same sample provided the 23 T cell receptor beta chains below, sequenced in a study of OX40 agonist ivuxolimab in advanced cancers. Clones were sequenced by immunoSEQ multiplex PCR, and TCRdb holds only the in-frame ones, with some missing. The table lists 100,000 or so clones, about nine tenths of them singletons. The material was CD4+ or CD8+ T cells sorted from blood, obtained in a trial of the OX40 agonist ivuxolimab. These receptors all stem from an adult with an advanced solid tumor such as melanoma, head and neck, liver or kidney cancer.

This clone was found a few times. The chain employs TRBV5-1 and TRBJ1-5; TRBD1 might be the D (5 bases). Trimming removed 4 bases at V and 1 base at J, with 15 bases between. The CDR3 is 16 residues long. Germline CDR1 is SGHRS and CDR2 is YFSETQ. CDR3 in amino acids: CASSPGGGRSNQPQHF. The DNA of the CDR3 is TGCGCCAGCAGCCCCGGGGGGGGTAGGAGCAATCAGCCCCAGCATTTT. The full variable domain, rest sourced from reference TRBV5-1 and TRBJ1-5, is KAGVTQTPRYLIKTRGQQVTLSCSPISGHRSVSWYQQTPGQGLQFLFEYFSETQRNKGNFPGRFSGRQFSNSRSEMNVSTLELGDSALYLCASSPGGGRSNQPQHFGDGTRLSIL.

This chain uses TRBV19 with TRBJ1-1, with unresolved D. Between the trimmed V and J ends, which lost 8 bases and 5 bases, there was a span of 21 bases. Germline CDR1 is LNHDA and CDR2 is SQIVND (reference sequence). This CDR3 has 15 residues. CDR3 protein: CASHGSAASRTEAFF. The CDR3 bases are TGTGCCAGTCACGGATCGGCAGCCTCAAGGACTGAAGCTTTCTTT.

The rearrangement links TRBV18 to TRBJ2-1; D not resolved. V lost 1 base to trimming and J lost 1 base, with 14 bases between them. Germline CDR1 and CDR2: KGHSH and LQKENI. The CDR3 loop spans 17 amino acids. The chain's CDR3 is CASSPLDIMTSYNEQFF. The CDR3 nucleotides read TGTGCCAGCTCACCACTCGACATTATGACGTCCTACAATGAGCAGTTCTTC.

The gene calls are TRBV18 and TRBJ1-2; TRBD1 is a possible D gene (5 bases). Trimming removed 5 bases from V and 1 base from J, with 26 bases in between. CDR3 length: 19 residues. The V gene's germline CDR1 is KGHSH and CDR2 LQKENI. The CDR3 spells CASSFSTIEGRASNYGYTF. The CDR3, as DNA: TGTGCCAGCTCATTTTCGACGATTGAGGGGAGAGCAAGTAACTATGGCTACACCTTC.

The chain carries TRBV6-5 and TRBJ2-1; D not certain. With 5 bases removed from V and 7 bases from J, the gap between germline ends came to 12 bases. The CDR3 is 13 residues long. The germline V gene has CDR1 MNHEY and CDR2 SVGAGI. This CDR3 is CASSPMATNEQFF. The CDR3 DNA follows: TGTGCCAGCAGTCCGATGGCGACTAATGAGCAGTTCTTC.

This clone was observed a few times. V and J are TRBV6-1 and TRBJ1-5; D is ambiguous. CDR1 is MNHNS and CDR2 is SASEGT in the germline V gene. This CDR3 is 12 amino acids long. V was cut by 8 bases and J by 6 bases, with 11 bases left in between. CDR3 sequence (DNA): TGTGCCAGCGACTTGGTAGGTCAGCCCCAGCATTTT. Translated, it gives CASDLVGQPQHF.

The V and J genes are TRBV4-1 and TRBJ2-6, with D hard to call. V was cut by 5 bases and J by 2 bases, with 7 bases left in between. Germline lookup yields CDR1 MGHRA and CDR2 YSYEKL. The CDR3 length is 14 residues. The CDR3 region is CASSLGTGANVLTF. The CDR3 DNA is TGCGCCAGCAGCTTAGGTACTGGGGCCAACGTCCTGACTTTC.

V and J are TRBV4-3 and TRBJ2-1, with 11 bases fitting TRBD1. The junction had 6 bases not matched to a gene; V was cut back by 3 bases and J by 8 bases. Germline V gene lookup returns CDR1 LGHNA and CDR2 YSLEER. The CDR3 has 15 amino acids. CDR3 in amino acids: CASSQRTGGSHEQFF. CDR3 sequence (DNA): TGCGCCAGCAGCCAGCGGACAGGGGGCTCCCATGAGCAGTTCTTC.

The rearrangement joins TRBV5-4 to TRBJ1-2; 11 bases are shared with TRBD1. CDR1 is SGHNT, CDR2 YYREEE, per germline (reference sequence). V was pared by 0 bases and J by 4 bases, with 11 bases of the junction left unmatched. This CDR3 has 18 residues. The CDR3 DNA reads TGTGCCAGCAGCTTGGTTAGGACAGGGGGCCCAGGAATCTATGGCTACACCTTC. Its protein product is CASSLVRTGGPGIYGYTF.

The chain uses TRBV10-3 and TRBJ2-5; tentatively, D is TRBD1 (5 bases). Between the trimmed V and J ends, which lost 8 bases and 2 bases, there was a span of 12 bases. This CDR3 spans 13 amino acids. Germline V gene data show CDR1 as ENHRY and CDR2 as SYGVKD. The CDR3: CAIGQGLQETQYF. For the CDR3, the DNA is TGTGCCATCGGGCAGGGATTACAAGAGACCCAGTACTTC.

This chain links TRBV11-3 with TRBJ2-7; tentatively, D is TRBD2 (5 bases). CDR3 length: 16 amino acids. Trimming removed 3 bases at V and 3 bases at J, with 18 bases between. Per germline, CDR1 SGHNT and CDR2 YENEEA. The CDR3 reads CASSFSGDTGFYEQYF. CDR3 coding DNA: TGTGCCAGCAGCTTTTCCGGGGATACTGGGTTCTACGAGCAGTACTTC.

J is TRBJ2-1 and V is TRBV27, with D perhaps TRBD2 (7 bases). Trimming pared 4 bases from V and 0 bases from J, leaving 16 bases between. From germline, CDR1 is MNHEY and CDR2 SMNVEV (reference sequence). CDR3 size: 17 residues. The CDR3 here is CASSWGGLSLSYNEQFF. The CDR3 DNA follows: TGTGCCAGCAGTTGGGGGGGCCTAAGCCTCTCCTACAATGAGCAGTTCTTC.

The V and J genes are TRBV6-5 and TRBJ1-2; no clear D. From germline, CDR1 is MNHEY and CDR2 SVGAGI. Trimming took 0 bases from V and 4 from J, leaving 12 bases between them. The CDR3 extends over 15 amino acids. The CDR3 region has the DNA TGTGCCAGCAGTTACTCGATCGCATCGGGCTATGGCTACACCTTC. This encodes CASSYSIASGYGYTF.

V and J are TRBV6-1 and TRBJ2-1; 9 bases line up with TRBD2. The CDR3 contains 16 residues. CDR1 and CDR2 (germline): MNHNS, SASEGT. Trimming cost V 1 base and J 3 bases; bases outside gene matches: 4. The CDR3 DNA reads as TGTGCCAGCAGTGAAGAAGCGGGGGGAATCTACAATGAGCAGTTCTTC. This codes for CASSEEAGGIYNEQFF.

The V call is TRBV6-1, the J call TRBJ2-7; TRBD1 is a possible D gene (6 bases). Trimming removed 2 bases at V and 8 bases at J, with 16 bases between. Germline V gives CDR1 MNHNS, CDR2 SASEGT. The CDR3 is made up of 14 amino acids. This chain's CDR3 is CASSEKDSTNQQYF. The CDR3 DNA reads as TGTGCCAGCAGTGAAAAGGACAGTACTAATCAGCAGTACTTC.

The chain is built from TRBV4-1 and TRBJ2-3, with TRBD2 identical over 14 bases. The germline gives CDR1 MGHRA, CDR2 YSYEKL. The V segment lost 2 bases and the J segment 5 bases; nucleotides outside the gene matches: 9. This CDR3 comprises 18 residues. CDR3 coding DNA: TGCGCCAGCAGCCAAACCCTGGGACTAGCGGGGGTCCGAGATACGCAGTATTTT. This translates into CASSQTLGLAGVRDTQYF.

J is TRBJ1-2 and V is TRBV27; 8 bases are shared with TRBD1. V trimming: 4 bases; J trimming: 6 bases; junction bases outside the gene matches: 7. Germline V gives CDR1 MNHEY, CDR2 SMNVEV (reference sequence). The CDR3 runs to 14 residues. CDR3 amino acids: CASSSTGTGDGYTF. CDR3 coding DNA: TGTGCCAGCAGTTCGACGGGGACAGGAGATGGCTACACCTTC.

The V gene is TRBV30, the J gene TRBJ2-3; possible D gene TRBD2, 5 bases. This CDR3 is built from 15 residues. Looked up from germline, CDR1 is GTSNPN and CDR2 is SVGIG (reference sequence). Trimming stripped 3 bases from V and 2 bases from J, with 15 bases between. CDR3 in DNA: TGTGCCTGGAGCCCTTCCGGGATCCCCACAGATACGCAGTATTTT. It codes for CAWSPSGIPTDTQYF. The full variable domain, completed using reference TRBV30 and TRBJ2-3, is SQTIHQWPATLVQPVGSPLSLECTVEGTSNPNLYWYRQAAGRGLQLLFYSVGIGQISSEVPQNLSASRPQDRQFILSSKKLLLSDSGFYLCAWSPSGIPTDTQYFGPGTRLTVL.

J is TRBJ2-1 and V is TRBV14, with unresolved D. V was clipped by 6 bases and J by 5 bases, with 23 bases between them. This CDR3 comprises 17 residues. Germline CDR1 SGHDN, CDR2 FVKESK. The CDR3 loop is CASRAKFSTATDNEQFF. CDR3 DNA: TGTGCCAGCAGAGCCAAGTTCAGTACAGCGACGGACAATGAGCAGTTCTTC.

The chain has TRBV25-1 and TRBJ2-7; either TRBD1 or TRBD2 may fit D (6 bases each). The V end was cut by 0 bases, the J end by 4 bases, with 13 bases between. This CDR3 region has 15 residues. The V gene's germline CDR1 is MGHDK and CDR2 SYGVNS. This CDR3 reads CASSEYGGGFYEQYF. The DNA for the CDR3 is TGTGCCAGCAGTGAATATGGAGGGGGATTTTACGAGCAGTACTTC.

V usage is TRBV7-8 and J usage is TRBJ1-1; 8 nucleotides line up with TRBD1. V was clipped by 5 bases and J by 1 base; unmatched bases: 9. This CDR3 region has 16 residues. Germline V CDR1 and CDR2: SGHVS, FQNEAQ. For the CDR3, the DNA is TGTGCCAGCAGCAAAAGGCCCGGGACAGGGAACACTGAAGCTTTCTTT. Protein: CASSKRPGTGNTEAFF.

The J gene is TRBJ1-5, the V gene TRBV5-6; a possible D gene is TRBD1 (5 bases). The CDR3 contains 15 residues. Germline CDR1 reads SGHDT; CDR2 reads YYEEEE. The V gene lost 0 bases and the J gene lost 3 bases, with 10 bases spanning the gap. The CDR3: CASSLARDPNQPQHF. The CDR3 bases are TGTGCCAGCAGCTTGGCCCGGGACCCCAATCAGCCCCAGCATTTT.

For the CDR3, the DNA is TGTGCCAGCAGCCCTCGGGCAGACTACGAGCAGTACTTC. Protein sequence: CASSPRADYEQYF. The V and J genes are TRBV6-5 and TRBJ2-7; D not certain. The CDR3 runs 13 residues. Germline assignment: CDR1 MNHEY and CDR2 SVGAGI. The germline V and J ends were trimmed by 6 bases and 3 bases, with 12 bases remaining between them.